This TCR beta chain comes out of a study of cytomegalovirus exposure and HLA in healthy donors. At the level of the study: Ancestry clustering placed 70% to 90% of about 400 genotyped donors in the Caucasian-associated cluster. Study findings and constraints: One cluster of highly shared sequence variants probably arose as a sequencing artifact. A later analysis reportedly found that, within productive TCRs, an Asian-associated ancestry cluster had fewer N-insertions than the mean observed across the roughly 610 donors.

Whereas donors were nominally healthy upon sampling, unrecorded immune exposures were probable. As concerns this clone: Its antigen remains unknown.

Per the germline V gene, CDR1 is SGDLS and CDR2 is YYNGEE. The CDR3 covers 15 residues. V trimming: 0 bases; J trimming: 4 bases; junction bases outside the gene matches: 6. The PCR made use of 60 Vbeta and 13 Jbeta primers. Data came from immunoSEQ multiplex PCR; TCRdb stores just in-frame clones and leaves some out. This sample has around 80,000 clones, with 78% found just once. This receptor was identified in a man in his forties or fifties in good health and CMV-seronegative. The chain uses TRBV9 and TRBJ1-2; TRBD1 aligns across 7 bases. Sequencing was done on a sample of PBMCs. The CDR3 here is CASSVAAGGTYGYTF. DNA for the CDR3: TGTGCCAGCAGCGTAGCAGCAGGGGGGACCTATGGCTACACCTTC.